These T cell receptor beta chains were read from a single sample in a study of T cell responses to AZD1222 COVID-19 vaccine. Profiling relied on immunoSEQ multiplex PCR, and the TCRdb table lists in-frame clones only, not all of them. The sample comprises more than 120,000 clones, about 90% of which are singletons, and roughly 9.9% rests with the top ten. The input for sequencing was peripheral blood, taken 28 days after the second AZD1222 dose. The receptors shown here come from an adult who received the AZD1222 COVID-19 vaccine. The CDR3 runs from the conserved cysteine through the conserved F or W.

V gene: TRBV18; CDR3 protein: CASSSTGGTEAFF
V gene: TRBV4-1; CDR3 protein: CASSQAARGGSEQFF
V gene: TRBV10-2; CDR3 protein: CASRAPTSGSLSEQYF
V gene: TRBV7-9; CDR3 protein: CASSPGPSGANVLTF
V gene: TRBV7-2; CDR3 protein: CASSTYRGQAFF
V gene: TRBV4-1; CDR3 protein: CASSQEGPRGNIQYF
V gene: TRBV28; CDR3 protein: CASSLSYLSRTGTPSGYTF
V gene: TRBV5-8; CDR3 protein: CASSSRLVNYGYTF
V gene: TRBV29-1; CDR3 protein: CSAEASPNYGYTF
V gene: TRBV5-6; CDR3 protein: CASSRQGVFGYTF
V gene: TRBV7-9; CDR3 protein: CASSLSTGSLSYEQYF
V gene: TRBV3-1/TRBV3-2; CDR3 protein: CASSQRDRGNEQYF
V gene: TRBV27; CDR3 protein: CASSFGQGQGQPQHF
V gene: TRBV6-2/TRBV6-3; CDR3 protein: CASSGHRDRDEQFF
V gene: TRBV12-5; CDR3 protein: CASGLPTGSNQPQHF
V gene: TRBV10-3; CDR3 protein: CAISESGGNEQFF
V gene: TRBV6-5; CDR3 protein: CASSYSRGRGYGYTF
V gene: TRBV7-3; CDR3 protein: CATEVAGGMGNEQFF
V gene: TRBV12-3/TRBV12-4; CDR3 protein: CASSPGTGETQYF
V gene: TRBV5-1; CDR3 protein: CASSLAPTGSNTGELFF
V gene: TRBV28; CDR3 protein: CASSSIGGHMNTEAFF
V gene: TRBV3-1/TRBV3-2; CDR3 protein: CASSPNNEKLFF
V gene: TRBV7-9; CDR3 protein: CASAYNAEEAFF
V gene: TRBV3-1/TRBV3-2; CDR3 protein: CASSQRRTLQETQYF
V gene: TRBV7-2; CDR3 protein: CASRLAGGPFEQFF
V gene: TRBV7-9; CDR3 protein: CASSPLWTGSSYNEQFF
V gene: TRBV28; CDR3 protein: CASIPGAGQGGELFF
V gene: TRBV2; CDR3 protein: CASRQTQAYSNQPQHF
V gene: TRBV29-1; CDR3 protein: CSVDVLASYNEQFF
V gene: TRBV6-6; CDR3 protein: CASSSRTSGRNEQFF
V gene: TRBV4-2; CDR3 protein: CASSQDPGFNEKLFF
V gene: TRBV19; CDR3 protein: CASSIAATVVVDGYTF
V gene: TRBV10-3; CDR3 protein: CATSSTGTDTQYF
V gene: TRBV19; CDR3 protein: CASSIGTIWNTEAFF
V gene: TRBV6-2/TRBV6-3; CDR3 protein: CASSYAAVYGYTF
V gene: TRBV11-1; CDR3 protein: CASSKGRTLNTEAFF
V gene: TRBV28; CDR3 protein: CASSLVVSDTQYF
V gene: TRBV15; CDR3 protein: CATSDGAGKDTQYF
V gene: TRBV9; CDR3 protein: CASSTAGTGKYYGYTF
V gene: TRBV4-1; CDR3 protein: CASSQDWGLMNTEAFF
V gene: TRBV19; CDR3 protein: CASSIGQSSYNEQFF
V gene: TRBV4-3; CDR3 protein: CASSQDISLNYGYTF
V gene: TRBV27; CDR3 protein: CASSAQGNYGYTF
V gene: TRBV9; CDR3 protein: CASSPPTSYNEQFF
V gene: TRBV6-5; CDR3 protein: CAAGRQGRNQPQHF